One sample yielded the 26 T cell receptor beta chains listed below, sequenced in a study of Ad26.COV2.S vaccination and SARS-CoV-2 variants. Data came from immunoSEQ multiplex PCR; TCRdb stores just in-frame clones and leaves some out. The table records 350,000 to 500,000 clones, 80% to 95% of them present only once. Treatment of the sample: some 20 received Ad26.COV2.S at low or high dose, single or two shots; 5 received placebo; per-sample allocation not given. Samples analyzed were those drawn on day 63 after the first vaccine or placebo injection. The specimen comprised peripheral blood, sampled in a trial of Ad26.COV2.S vaccine versus placebo. The receptors were sampled from a person aged 18-60 years who received the Ad26.COV2.S COVID-19 vaccine or a placebo.

This clone has more than one count but fewer than ten. This chain connects TRBV19 to TRBJ2-1; D is ambiguous. Germline V lookup: CDR1 LNHDA, CDR2 SQIVND (reference sequence). The CDR3 totals 17 residues. V was clipped by 5 bases and J by 7 bases, with 24 bases between them. The CDR3 sequence is CASSPQELSTRRNEQFF. The CDR3, as DNA: TGTGCCAGTAGTCCCCAAGAACTTTCTACCCGTCGGAATGAGCAGTTCTTC.

This chain joins TRBV12-5 and TRBJ2-2; maybe TRBD2 (5 bases). The V gene lost 1 base and the J gene lost 2 bases, with 14 bases spanning the gap. There are 17 residues in the CDR3. Germline V lookup: CDR1 LGHNT, CDR2 FRNRAP. This chain's CDR3 is CASGLGLASVNTGELFF. Here the CDR3 DNA reads TGTGCTAGTGGTTTGGGGCTAGCATCCGTTAACACCGGGGAGCTGTTTTTT.

This clone was picked up one time. The chain is built from TRBV9 and TRBJ2-7; either TRBD1 or TRBD2 may fit D (5 bases each). Between the trimmed V and J ends, which lost 3 bases and 2 bases, there was a span of 12 bases. The V gene's germline CDR1 is SGDLS and CDR2 YYNGEE. The CDR3 is 14 amino acids. The CDR3 coding sequence is TGTGCCAGCAGCGCCCGGGACCCCGCCTACGAGCAGTACTTC. This gives the protein CASSARDPAYEQYF.

CDR3 region: CSGWTVHEQYF. DNA of the CDR3: TGCAGTGGTTGGACAGTCCACGAGCAGTACTTC. The V gene is TRBV20-1, the J gene TRBJ2-7; perhaps TRBD1 as D (6 bases). CDR3 length: 11 amino acids. Germline assignment: CDR1 DFQATT and CDR2 SNEGSKA (reference sequence). The V and J ends lost 7 bases and 5 bases respectively, with 12 bases between them.

V gene TRBV25-1 combines with J gene TRBJ1-5; D gene ambiguous. The CDR3 consists of 15 residues. Trimming left V 2 bases short and J 5 bases short, with 13 bases between. Germline CDR1 is MGHDK and CDR2 is SYGVNS. The CDR3 sequence is CASSEGTREDQPQHF. The DNA for the CDR3 is TGTGCCAGCAGTGAAGGAACGAGGGAAGATCAGCCCCAGCATTTT.

The chain joins TRBV19 to TRBJ1-5; 7 bases are shared with TRBD1. This CDR3 spans 16 amino acids. Germline V gives CDR1 LNHDA, CDR2 SQIVND (reference sequence). The ends lost 3 bases at V and 6 bases at J; junction bases unmatched: 11. The CDR3 bases are TGTGCCAGTAGTATGCGGGGACAGTCGGGGGGTCAGCCCCAGCATTTT. It is translated as CASSMRGQSGGQPQHF.

DNA of the CDR3: TGCGCCAGCAGCCAAGATGAGACAGGGTCACTCGGTACTGGGGCCAACGTCCTGACTTTC. This encodes CASSQDETGSLGTGANVLTF. V gene TRBV4-1 combines with J gene TRBJ2-6; 7 bases are a match to TRBD1. The trim removed 0 bases at V and 2 bases at J, leaving 13 bases unmatched. Germline CDR1 is MGHRA and CDR2 is YSYEKL. The CDR3 totals 20 residues.

The chain combines TRBV5-1 with TRBJ2-3, with D perhaps TRBD2 (5 bases). The V end was cut by 4 bases, the J end by 1 base, with 19 bases between. This CDR3 has 17 residues. CDR1 is SGHRS and CDR2 is YFSETQ in the germline V gene. The CDR3 DNA follows: TGCGCCAGCAGCCCACAACCCACGGGGAAAGGCACAGATACGCAGTATTTT. This codes for CASSPQPTGKGTDTQYF. Supplemented by reference TRBV5-1 and TRBJ2-3, the full variable domain reads KAGVTQTPRYLIKTRGQQVTLSCSPISGHRSVSWYQQTPGQGLQFLFEYFSETQRNKGNFPGRFSGRQFSNSRSEMNVSTLELGDSALYLCASSPQPTGKGTDTQYFGPGTRLTVL.

This chain joins TRBV24-1 and TRBJ2-1; TRBD1 aligns across 12 bases. After removal of 3 bases from V and 6 bases from J, the junction contained 2 bases not matched to a gene. Germline V gives CDR1 KGHDR, CDR2 SFDVKD. The length of the CDR3 is 15 residues. The CDR3 is CATSDTGQGANEQFF. DNA of the CDR3: TGTGCCACCAGTGATACGGGACAGGGGGCCAATGAGCAGTTCTTC.

This clone was seen more than once but under ten times. This chain connects TRBV12-3 or TRBV12-4 to TRBJ2-1; 7 nucleotides align to TRBD2. There are 12 residues in the CDR3. J was trimmed by 13 bases and V by 6 bases; bases with no gene match: 9. CDR3 protein: CASSPSGIAQFF. The CDR3 DNA reads TGTGCCAGCAGCCCCAGCGGGATCGCACAGTTCTTC.

The chain joins TRBV5-1 to TRBJ2-7, with a weak D call TRBD2 (5 bases). CDR3 size: 15 residues. Germline loops: CDR1 SGHRS, CDR2 YFSETQ. Between the trimmed V and J ends, which lost 5 bases and 2 bases, there was a span of 17 bases. The CDR3 sequence is CASRPRPGDTYEQYF. In DNA, the CDR3 is TGCGCCAGCAGACCCAGACCCGGGGATACCTACGAGCAGTACTTC.

V gene TRBV27 combines with J gene TRBJ2-2; TRBD1 agrees at 7 bases. V lost 0 bases, J lost 1 base, and 2 bases stayed unmatched. Germline V gene sequence: CDR1 MNHEY, CDR2 SMNVEV (reference sequence). The length of the CDR3 is 16 residues. The CDR3 nucleotides are TGTGCCAGCAGTTTATCAGGGACAGAGAACACCGGGGAGCTGTTTTTT. Translation gives CASSLSGTENTGELFF.

This rearrangement joins TRBV4-2 to TRBJ2-3; the D gene could be TRBD1 or TRBD2 (6 bases each). Germline V gene data show CDR1 as LGHNA and CDR2 as YNFKEQ. The CDR3 has 18 residues. Trimming took 0 bases from V and 5 from J, leaving 21 bases between them. Here the CDR3 DNA reads TGTGCCAGCAGCCAAGATGTGGGGGGATGGGGGGCAATAGATACGCAGTATTTT. Translating it yields CASSQDVGGWGAIDTQYF.

CDR3 residues: CASSLDGRGDETQYF. The DNA of the CDR3 is TGTGCCAGCAGCTTAGATGGGCGAGGGGACGAGACCCAGTACTTC. The gene calls are TRBV7-2 and TRBJ2-5; D might be TRBD1 or TRBD2, each matching 5 bases. Germline V gene lookup returns CDR1 SGHTA and CDR2 FQGNSA. Trimming took 1 base from V and 5 from J, leaving 14 bases between them. This CDR3 comprises 15 residues.

The chain is built from TRBV7-9 and TRBJ1-4; no reliable D call. Germline CDR1 reads SEHNR; CDR2 reads FQNEAQ (reference sequence). The length of the CDR3 is 14 residues. V lost 0 bases, J lost 8 bases, and 10 bases lay in between. The CDR3 protein is CASSLAVLGEKLFF. In nucleotides, the CDR3 is TGTGCCAGCAGCTTAGCGGTACTGGGGGAAAAACTGTTTTTT.

The chain employs TRBV5-4 and TRBJ2-3; D uncertain. Trimming stripped 4 bases from V and 4 bases from J, with 10 bases between. This CDR3 is 13 amino acids long. The V gene's germline CDR1 is SGHNT and CDR2 YYREEE (reference sequence). The CDR3 coding sequence is TGTGCCAGCAGCCCCAACGCGCCAGATACGCAGTATTTT. Its protein is CASSPNAPDTQYF.

This clone appeared a single time. The chain links TRBV27 to TRBJ1-1; D remains unclear. CDR1 is MNHEY, CDR2 SMNVEV, per germline (reference sequence). Trimming took off 4 bases at V and 0 bases at J, with 6 bases between the two ends. The CDR3 has 13 residues. The CDR3: CASSSQMNTEAFF. The CDR3 nucleotides read TGTGCCAGCAGTTCCCAGATGAACACTGAAGCTTTCTTT.

This sequence joins TRBV15 and TRBJ2-5; 9 bases align to TRBD2. Germline CDR1 is LNHNV and CDR2 is YYDKDF (reference sequence). The V segment lost 3 bases and the J segment 5 bases; nucleotides outside the gene matches: 1. The CDR3 totals 13 residues. DNA for the CDR3: TGTGCCACCAGCAGCAGCGGGAGGGAGACCCAGTACTTC. It specifies CATSSSGRETQYF.

The rearrangement uses TRBV4-1 and TRBJ2-5; weak D call: TRBD2 (5 bases). CDR1 is MGHRA and CDR2 is YSYEKL in the germline V gene. This CDR3 contains 15 residues. V lost 0 bases and J 5 bases, leaving 13 bases between the germline ends. The CDR3 DNA reads as TGCGCCAGCAGCCAAGAGGCCCTAACTAGGGAGACCCAGTACTTC. It translates to CASSQEALTRETQYF.

The chain combines TRBV5-8 with TRBJ1-2; D unresolved. Trimming took 4 bases from V and 7 from J, leaving 11 bases between them. CDR1 is SGHTS and CDR2 is YDEGEE in the germline V gene. The CDR3 is made up of 12 amino acids. Written as DNA, the CDR3 is TGTGCCAGCAGCGCTGGACCGTTTGGCTACACCTTC. Protein sequence: CASSAGPFGYTF. Drawing the rest from reference TRBV5-8 and TRBJ1-2, the complete variable domain is EAGVTQSPTHLIKTRGQQATLRCSPISGHTSVYWYQQALGLGLQFLLWYDEGEERNRGNFPPRFSGRQFPNYSSELNVNALELEDSALYLCASSAGPFGYTFGSGTRLTVV.

The chain links TRBV7-6 to TRBJ2-1; 8 nucleotides align to TRBD2. The CDR3 totals 15 residues. Looked up from germline, CDR1 is SGHVS and CDR2 is FNYEAQ. The ends lost 1 base at V and 10 bases at J; junction bases unmatched: 9. CDR3 nucleotides: TGTGCCAGCAGCTTAGGTAGCGGGAAAGGGGAAGAGCAGTTCTTC. Translation gives CASSLGSGKGEEQFF.

The chain combines TRBV23-1 with TRBJ1-2; D call uncertain. Being an ORF, TRBV23-1 has a function that is uncertain. V gave up 0 bases and J gave up 4 bases, with 12 bases separating them. There are 15 residues in the CDR3. DNA of the CDR3: TGCGCCAGCAGTCAATCGGCGGCGTCGGGCTATGGCTACACCTTC. Amino acids: CASSQSAASGYGYTF.

J is TRBJ2-1 and V is TRBV27; 12 bases align to TRBD2. V shed 8 bases and J 6 bases; nucleotides not matched to a gene: 11. CDR3 size: 16 residues. Germline assignment: CDR1 MNHEY and CDR2 SMNVEV (reference sequence). CDR3 DNA: TGTGCCAGCCGTCCAGCACTAGCGGGAGGTGTCAATGAGCAGTTCTTC. Translated, it gives CASRPALAGGVNEQFF.

The rearrangement links TRBV6-5 to TRBJ2-5; 10 bases map to TRBD1. Germline-derived CDR1 and CDR2 are MNHEY and SVGAGI. The V gene end was trimmed by 5 bases and the J gene end by 6 bases; junction bases not matched to a gene: 6. The CDR3 length is 14 residues. The chain's CDR3 is CASSPTGGLKTQYF. CDR3 nucleotides: TGTGCCAGCAGTCCGACAGGGGGCTTAAAGACCCAGTACTTC.

This chain uses TRBV9 with TRBJ2-1; TRBD2 aligns across 7 bases. The ends lost 2 bases at V and 6 bases at J; junction bases unmatched: 8. Germline CDR1 and CDR2: SGDLS and YYNGEE. There are 15 residues in the CDR3. CDR3 sequence: CASSVGSGLGNEQFF. In DNA form, the CDR3 reads TGTGCCAGCAGCGTTGGTAGCGGGCTGGGCAATGAGCAGTTCTTC.

The rearrangement joins TRBV5-6 to TRBJ1-2, with D possibly TRBD1 on 5 matching bases. The CDR3 is made up of 14 amino acids. Germline values: CDR1 SGHDT, CDR2 YYEEEE. The V gene lost 6 bases and the J gene lost 4 bases, with 16 bases spanning the gap. The CDR3 coding sequence is TGTGCCAGCATATCGGGGGTAGGGGCCTATGGCTACACCTTC. Translated: CASISGVGAYGYTF.